The sequence of this T cell receptor beta chain was determined in a study of sequential checkpoint blockade in melanoma. The treatment: randomized to nivolumab then ipilimumab (arm A) or the reverse (arm B). V shed 1 base and J 5 bases; nucleotides not matched to a gene: 3. Per germline, CDR1 MGHRA and CDR2 YSYEKL. The CDR3 extends over 15 amino acids. Profiling relied on immunoSEQ multiplex PCR, and the TCRdb table lists in-frame clones only, not all of them. The sample lists about 27,000 clones; around 77% were seen once. V and J are TRBV4-1 and TRBJ2-1; 9 bases match TRBD2. The clonotype comes from a human donor with melanoma. The sample was CD8+ T cells sorted from blood (inferred from file names), taken from a patient given nivolumab and ipilimumab in sequence. CDR3 sequence (DNA): TGCGCCAGCAGCCAAGTACTAGCGGGTCACAATGAGCAGTTCTTC. As protein: CASSQVLAGHNEQFF.